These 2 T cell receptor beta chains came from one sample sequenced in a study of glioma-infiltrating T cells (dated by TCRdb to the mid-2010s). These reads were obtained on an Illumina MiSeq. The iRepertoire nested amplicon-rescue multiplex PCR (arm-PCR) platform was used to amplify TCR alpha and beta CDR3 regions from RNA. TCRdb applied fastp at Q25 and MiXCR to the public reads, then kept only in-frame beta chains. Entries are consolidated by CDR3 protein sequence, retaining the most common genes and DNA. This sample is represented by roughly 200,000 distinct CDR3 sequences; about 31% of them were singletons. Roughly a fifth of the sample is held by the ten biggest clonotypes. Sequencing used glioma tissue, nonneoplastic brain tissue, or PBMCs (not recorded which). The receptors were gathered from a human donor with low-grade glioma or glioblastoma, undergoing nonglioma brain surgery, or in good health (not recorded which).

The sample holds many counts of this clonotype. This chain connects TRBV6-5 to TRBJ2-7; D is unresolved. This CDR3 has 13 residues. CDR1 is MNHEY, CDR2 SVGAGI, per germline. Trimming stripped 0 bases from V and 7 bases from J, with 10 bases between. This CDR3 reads CASSYSSLKEQYF. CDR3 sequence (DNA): TGTGCCAGCAGTTACTCCTCCCTTAAAGAGCAGTACTTC.

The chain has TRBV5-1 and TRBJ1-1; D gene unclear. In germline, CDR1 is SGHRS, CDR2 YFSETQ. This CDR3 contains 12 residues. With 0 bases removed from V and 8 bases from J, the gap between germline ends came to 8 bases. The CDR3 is CASSLEEVEAFF. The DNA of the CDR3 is TGCGCCAGCAGCTTGGAAGAGGTAGAAGCTTTCTTT.